These 12 T cell receptor beta chains came from one sample sequenced in a study of T cells in Graves' hyperthyroidism and ophthalmopathy. RNA transcripts served as the template for amplifying TCR beta CDR3 regions. Primed by the HTBI set, a first-round RT-PCR was run on the TCR CDR3. TCRdb recomputed calls from the multiplex PCR reads with MiXCR, one row per CDR3 protein. The data show about 560,000 distinct CDR3 sequences, 15% to 17% seen once. Material for sequencing was blood. Receptor source: a woman aged 25 to 39 with Graves' hyperthyroidism.

The CDR3 region has the DNA TGTGCCAGCAGTTACCCGACTAGATTTCCAGATACGCAGTATTTT. Its translation is CASSYPTRFPDTQYF. The gene calls are TRBV6-2 or TRBV6-3 and TRBJ2-3; perhaps TRBD2 as D (6 bases). This CDR3 comprises 15 residues. Germline CDR1 MNHEY, CDR2 SVGEGT. The germline V and J ends were trimmed by 2 bases and 4 bases, with 13 bases remaining between them.

This clonotype was found many times. The J gene is TRBJ1-5, the V gene TRBV28, with 7 positions matching TRBD1. The V and J ends lost 5 bases and 7 bases, in that order; junction bases with no gene match: 17. The germline CDR1 and CDR2 sequences are MDHEN and SYDVKM. CDR3 length: 17 residues. CDR3 nucleotides: TGTGCCAGCAGTCCGAGCCCCGGGACAGACGGGGTACAGCCCCAGCATTTT. Translation gives CASSPSPGTDGVQPQHF.

About this clonotype itself: A much larger clone differs from this one at a single base, so this may be a read error. The chain employs TRBV7-6 and TRBJ2-1; the D gene is possibly TRBD1 (6 bases). Per the germline V gene, CDR1 is SGHVS and CDR2 is FNYEAQ. There are 15 residues in the CDR3. The ends were cut back, 8 bases at V and 2 bases at J, with 16 bases in the middle. The CDR3 region is CASGSKQGTYNEQFF. In nucleotides, the CDR3 is TGTGCCAGCGGCTCTAAACAGGGCACCTACAATGAGCAGTTCTTC.

The J gene is TRBJ2-1, the V gene TRBV10-1; 9 nucleotides line up with TRBD1. The V gene end was trimmed by 3 bases and the J gene end by 6 bases; junction bases not matched to a gene: 3. The germline gives CDR1 WNHNN, CDR2 SYGVQD (reference sequence). The CDR3 has 14 amino acids. The CDR3 sequence is CASSEQGAINEQFF. For the CDR3, the DNA is TGCGCCAGCAGTGAACAGGGGGCAATCAATGAGCAGTTCTTC.

The rearrangement links TRBV5-1 to TRBJ2-7, with TRBD2 as a possible D gene (5 bases). This CDR3 is built from 14 residues. The V gene lost 2 bases and the J gene lost 3 bases, with 12 bases spanning the gap. Germline CDR1 reads SGHRS; CDR2 reads YFSETQ. CDR3 residues: CASSFGGELYEQYF. The CDR3 nucleotides read TGCGCCAGCAGCTTCGGTGGGGAGCTCTACGAGCAGTACTTC.

The rearrangement joins TRBV19 to TRBJ2-2; 7 positions match TRBD1. The length of the CDR3 is 17 residues. Trimming took 1 base from V and 0 from J; bases not matched to a gene: 5. Germline CDR1 reads LNHDA; CDR2 reads SQIVND (reference sequence). CDR3 nucleotide sequence: TGTGCCAGTAGTATAGGCGGACAGGCGTCGAACACCGGGGAGCTGTTTTTT. Encoded protein: CASSIGGQASNTGELFF.

This sequence joins TRBV7-6 and TRBJ2-2; maybe TRBD1 (6 bases). V lost 2 bases and J lost 6, with 16 bases in between. There are 16 residues in the CDR3. The germline V gene encodes CDR1 SGHVS and CDR2 FNYEAQ. As DNA, the CDR3 is TGTGCCAGCAGCTTACGGGGCCCTGGACAGCCCGGGGAGCTGTTTTTT. It codes for CASSLRGPGQPGELFF.

The CDR3 sequence: CASNYARGGTQYF. In DNA, the CDR3 is TGTGCCAGCAACTACGCGCGGGGGGGGACCCAGTACTTC. V usage is TRBV6-2 or TRBV6-3 and J usage is TRBJ2-5, with 9 nucleotides matching TRBD2. V dropped 7 bases and J dropped 7; count of bases not matched to a gene: 7. The CDR3 totals 13 residues. CDR1 and CDR2 (germline): MNHEY, SVGEGT.

The V gene is TRBV12-3 or TRBV12-4, the J gene TRBJ2-1; D remains ambiguous. V lost 2 bases, J lost 15 bases, and 14 bases lay in between. This CDR3 contains 12 residues. Here the CDR3 DNA reads TGTGCCAGCAGTTTATCGAAGGGCCCCTTGTTCTTC. This codes for CASSLSKGPLFF.

This clonotype was observed a handful of times. This chain joins TRBV27 and TRBJ1-5; perhaps TRBD1 as D (5 bases). Trimming pared 5 bases from V and 2 bases from J, leaving 10 bases between. CDR1 and CDR2 from the germline V gene are MNHEY and SMNVEV (reference sequence). The CDR3 covers 14 residues. The CDR3 spells CASSLWGGNQPQHF. CDR3 coding DNA: TGTGCCAGCAGTCTCTGGGGCGGCAATCAGCCCCAGCATTTT.

This clonotype was seen many times. The chain couples TRBV9 to TRBJ2-3; D gene unclear. Germline assignment: CDR1 SGDLS and CDR2 YYNGEE. CDR3 length equals 14 residues. The V and J ends lost 0 bases and 6 bases respectively, with 11 bases between them. CDR3 coding DNA: TGTGCCAGCAGCGTAGATCCAAATACGGATACGCAGTATTTT. It is translated as CASSVDPNTDTQYF.

For the CDR3, the DNA is TGCAGTGTTTCAATTCGTGGGGGCAGGGCAGATACGCAGTATTTT. This codes for CSVSIRGGRADTQYF. The chain is built from TRBV20-1 and TRBJ2-3, with a weak D call TRBD1 (6 bases). Germline-derived CDR1 and CDR2 are DFQATT and SNEGSKA (reference sequence). The CDR3 contains 15 residues. V dropped 7 bases and J dropped 4 bases, with 21 bases sitting between them.